Detailed here is one T cell receptor (beta chain). Its binding antigen is unknown. There are no base qualities to consult, and no much larger clone falls within one base. The CDR3 runs 17 residues from the cysteine to the phenylalanine. Only CDR3 DNA remains: 51 bases, in frame from the first base. From a lookup of the germline V gene, CDR1 and CDR2 are SGDLS and YYNGEE. V gives up 1 base and J gives up 0 bases, and the segment between their germline ends measures 14 bases. This sample is drawn from a study of cytomegalovirus exposure and HLA in healthy donors listed by TCRdb under 2017. For the study in its entirety: In an earlier analysis of 450 to 750 of the donors, 276 Gb of sequence data and 117 million unique TCR beta sequences from 180 million or so T cells were reported. A later genetic analysis took genome-wide SNP genotypes for 398 of the 666 donors and used that subset as a discovery cohort. The T cell repertoires of some 700 subjects were profiled by immunosequencing and related to cytomegalovirus serostatus. The genetic ancestry cluster associated with self-reported Caucasian donors included 81% of the 398 genotyped donors. HLA typing covered class I and class II loci at four-digit resolution. An early release covering roughly 600 HLA-typed donors comprised 250 to 350 gigabases of sequencing data and about 90 million unique TCR sequences. Every repertoire in the discovery cohort had been generated on one and the same sequencing platform. The study was designed to test whether signatures of past pathogen exposure could be identified by cataloging public T cell receptors. Donor age, sex, ethnicity and CMV serostatus were compiled alongside the repertoire data. In the later analysis, no new phenotypic data were used to find candidate immune exposures; instead, reliance was placed on TCR beta sequences and their occurrence across donors. To predict cytomegalovirus infection status, the study brought together high-throughput TCR immunosequencing, statistical association of individual TCRs with disease status, and machine learning. To study patterns of TCR occurrence, a later analysis re-analyzed previously published TCR beta repertoires from several hundred donors and added high-resolution HLA genotyping. In an earlier analysis of more than 550 of the donors, high-throughput TCR beta sequencing was used to judge whether each TCR beta V gene segment behaved as functional or pseudogenic. The number of typed donors differed by locus: about 629-640 for A, B, C, DRB1 and DQB1; 522 for DQA1; 606 for DPA1; and some 450 for DPB1. In addition to the first cohort of around 670 subjects, a separate validation cohort of over 90 different subjects was used. On average, about 200,000 unique TCR beta nucleotide sequences were sequenced per donor among some 430 genotyped donors of the cohort, with 15% to 20% of those sequences being non-productive. About 5 DR-DQ haplotypes were handled as single units for association and clustering, since linkage in the cohort was strong. The study at large found these results: In the study, about 150 TCR beta chains were listed as associated with cytomegalovirus. Most CMV-associated TCR beta chains appeared to be HLA-restricted in a later analysis, and the HLA associations seemed to be driven largely by CMV exposure. Correlated functional status among segregating V segments might reflect linkage disequilibrium, but an unknown experimental factor could not be ruled out. Several of the top co-occurrence clusters appeared to be linked to parvovirus B19, influenza, CMV and Epstein-Barr virus, according to a later analysis. At a false discovery rate of 0.05, a later analysis linked 15,000 to 20,000 TCR beta sequences to specific HLA alleles. The presence/absence analyses assumed that sequencing depth was roughly uniform across donors, and that assumption may not be true. A further reported finding was that TCR beta sequences accurately predicted the HLA-A and HLA-B alleles for most subjects in the first cohort. The earlier analysis of approximately 590 of the donors excluded around 17 rarely observed V segments, including chromosome 9 orphons, because counts were too low. The only immune exposure information available for the cohort was CMV serostatus. In an earlier analysis of fewer than 750 of the donors, most TCR beta V segments were observed in productive rearrangements about 87% or about 30% of the time, broadly matching IMGT annotations. Compared with the 666-donor mean, donors in an Asian-associated ancestry cluster had fewer N-insertions in productive TCRs, according to a later genetic analysis. Only TCR beta chains were sequenced in this cohort, and the absence of alpha or paired-chain data limited detectable features. Most TCR sequences were observed very rarely across donors, whereas some public TCRs were present in many individuals. Because some donors lacked HLA typing at each locus, the association tests relied only on the typed subset. In vitro tests confirmed that a few of the cytomegalovirus-associated TCR beta chains recognize cytomegalovirus antigens. When HLA alleles, especially DR and DQ, strongly co-occurred, TCR associations were difficult to assign to individual alleles. The authors suggested that the approach could potentially be generalized to other disease states and immunological phenotypes. A cluster of highly shared sequence variants was judged likely to be a technical artifact of the sequencing pipeline. In a later analysis, HLA-associated TCR beta chains showed more clonal expansion and lower generation probabilities than non-associated chains that were equally common. The 87-base-pair reads could not distinguish some IMGT-functional V segments, including TRBV6-2 and TRBV6-3, so those segments were excluded. A later genetic analysis associated a missense DCLRE1C variant with V-gene and J-gene trimming of TCR beta chains, and an independent cohort replicated the association. The classifier was reported to diagnose cytomegalovirus status with high specificity and sensitivity in both the original cohort and the validation cohort. In a later analysis, the rate of TCR association differed among HLA loci, with DRB1 alleles having the most associated TCRs and HLA-C alleles having the fewest.

The library was produced with the immunoSEQ multiplex PCR assay. A mixture of 60 forward primers for TCR Vbeta segments and 13 reverse primers for TCR Jbeta segments was used in the multiplex PCR. Amplification of the CDR3 region of rearranged TCR beta genes was performed with a multiplex PCR assay on genomic DNA. The amplified TCR beta libraries were sequenced on the Illumina HiSeq System as 87-base-pair reads. The original methods were these. A later analysis counted about 80 million unique TCR beta chains across the 670 or so repertoires, and about 10 million of these chains were shared by at least two donors. Raw reads were error-corrected and collapsed into unique sequences by a nearest-neighbor algorithm in which closely related sequences were merged to remove PCR and sequencing errors. To assign V, D and J gene segments, CDR3 sequences were aligned to IMGT reference sequences. For a sequence to be retained, at least a six-nucleotide match to both a V gene segment and a J gene segment was required. Rearrangements were called productive when the CDR3 lacked stop codons and stayed in frame with V and J; all others were non-productive. Following IMGT convention, CDR3 was defined as the stretch from the second conserved V-encoded cysteine to the conserved J-encoded phenylalanine. The earlier analysis of 587 of the donors excluded sequences that lacked an unambiguous match to a single V gene segment. An earlier analysis of 500 to 700 of the donors classified V segments as functional when productive rearrangements were above 56.7% and as segregating when the standard deviation between donors was above 5%. A statistical classification framework was built for diagnosing cytomegalovirus status from the catalog of TCR beta chain sequences. In a later analysis, V and J genes were assigned by comparing TCR nucleotide sequences against IMGT/GENE-DB human TR gene sequences. In a later analysis, CDR3 sequences and most-parsimonious VDJ recombination scenarios were assigned using the TCRdist pipeline. A later analysis defined each TCR beta chain by its CDR3 amino acid sequence plus V-gene family, and excluded reads lacking a unique V-gene family. To address suspected cross-contamination and a sequencing artifact, a later analysis removed over 500 highly shared, low-generation-probability nucleotide sequences. In a later analysis, a clonal expansion index for each public chain was calculated from normalized within-repertoire ranks of inferred template counts. In a later analysis, generation probabilities were computed using a VDJ recombination model fitted to out-of-frame rearrangements, and the results were checked against IGoR. A later analysis scored TCR-TCR, TCR-HLA and TCR-CMV co-occurrence with hypergeometric tests, applying a repertoire-size bias correction to TCR pairs. In a later analysis, false discovery rates were estimated by permuting HLA or CMV assignments 20 times. In a later analysis, co-occurring TCRs were grouped using DBSCAN, with TCRdist sequence similarity added in when clustering inside HLA-allele-positive subsets. Co-occurrence clustering excluded repertoires with fewer than 30,000 or more than 120,000 public chains, plus five with anomalous nucleotide sharing. Imported from immuneACCESS, the table was reduced by TCRdb to in-frame sequences with V and J called. These copies leave out some clones; in studies compared against another copy, an unresolved V gene accounts for under half, and the cause of the remainder is not known. Clone size and the V and J calls come from that table; the DNA yielded D and trimming. The sample contains about 140,000 clones, approximately 77% of them found a single time. The top ten clones comprise 4.9% of the sample.

The cohort was made up of 666 healthy bone marrow donors. All cohort members were sampled while nominally healthy, although unrecorded immune exposures were likely present. The donor was CMV seronegative and belonged to the group of around 400 seronegative cohort members. A peripheral blood sample was provided by each donor, and peripheral blood mononuclear cells were used for TCR beta sequencing. The Qiagen DNeasy Blood Extraction Kit was used to extract genomic DNA from the blood cell samples. Specimen: PBMCs. Recombination joined TRBV9 with TRBJ2-4, with a tentative D gene TRBD2 over 7 matching bases. The source of this sequence is a woman aged 50 to 60 in good health and CMV-seronegative. The base sequence is TGTGCCAGCAGCGTAAGGGGGGGGGACTCAGCCAAAAACATTCAGTACTTC. Translated, it reads CASSVRGGDSAKNIQYF.